The TCR beta chain described here comes from a study of human T cells and chemical hapten exposure (dated by TCRdb to about 2021). Regarding the research as a whole: Libraries were pooled for sequencing, and variation in per-sample TCR yields was attributed mainly to small differences in library volumes within the pool. Both TCR alpha and TCR beta chains were sequenced from each blood RNA sample. Peripheral blood TCR repertoire changes were tracked in vivo in alopecia patients during primary and secondary sensitization to the hapten diphenylcyclopropenone (DPC).

Taken with the paper, the label for time point translates to: healthy volunteer bleed at 2 weeks. Total RNA was extracted from unfractionated whole blood collected in Tempus Blood RNA tubes. Five or six healthy volunteers served as TCR sequencing controls and were bled at day 0, 2 weeks and 6 weeks. Study-wide conclusions, independent of this receptor: DPC sensitization did not change the number of TCRs with a frequency above 1 in 1000, and there was no evidence of changes in global repertoire structure. Repeated subsampling changed both the strength of the expansion versus patch-test correlation and the threshold at which the correlation became significant.

This clonotype was recorded many times. Its recognized antigen is unknown. Base qualities are not at hand, and no much larger clone is one base apart. The trim is 6 bases for V and 2 bases for J, with a gap of 17 bases between the germline ends. CDR1 DFQATT and CDR2 SNEGSKA are derived from the germline V gene (reference sequence). The CDR3, cysteine through phenylalanine, is 15 amino acids long. Only the CDR3 DNA is retained, 45 bases long and in frame from the first base. The library was produced with RACE. The instrument was a NextSeq 500. Library preparation attached unique molecular identifiers to individual cDNA molecules for quantitative, reproducible TCR counting. In the authors' own workflow: The median number of TCRs per sample was approximately 93,000, ranging from about 23,224 to 690,600. V, J and CDR3 annotation of the TCR reads was carried out using the Decombinator software suite. For PS versus PT1 abundance plots, all samples were subsampled to the same number of TCRs (28,000). Expanded TCRs were defined as absent before sensitization and observed at least eight times at the 2-week time point. TCRdb reran the public reads through fastp at Q25 and MiXCR, keeping productive beta chains. Each CDR3 protein gets just one entry, which takes the most common genes and DNA from the rows behind it. These V and J calls rely on TCRdb rather than the paper's analysis. In this sample the table shows 35,000 to 50,000 distinct CDR3 sequences, roughly 4% of which occur a single time. About 1.5% of the sample belongs to the ten largest clones.

The sequencing sample was made of whole blood. The chain is assembled from TRBV20-1 and TRBJ2-1; a confident D gene designation cannot be given. The TCR sequence derives from a female donor in good health. Some clones in this sample may be carry-over from other donors' samples. In nucleotides, the sequence is TGCAGTGCCTCCCTTAATTTGAATGCCTACAATGAGCAGTTCTTC. Translated, this is CSASLNLNAYNEQFF.